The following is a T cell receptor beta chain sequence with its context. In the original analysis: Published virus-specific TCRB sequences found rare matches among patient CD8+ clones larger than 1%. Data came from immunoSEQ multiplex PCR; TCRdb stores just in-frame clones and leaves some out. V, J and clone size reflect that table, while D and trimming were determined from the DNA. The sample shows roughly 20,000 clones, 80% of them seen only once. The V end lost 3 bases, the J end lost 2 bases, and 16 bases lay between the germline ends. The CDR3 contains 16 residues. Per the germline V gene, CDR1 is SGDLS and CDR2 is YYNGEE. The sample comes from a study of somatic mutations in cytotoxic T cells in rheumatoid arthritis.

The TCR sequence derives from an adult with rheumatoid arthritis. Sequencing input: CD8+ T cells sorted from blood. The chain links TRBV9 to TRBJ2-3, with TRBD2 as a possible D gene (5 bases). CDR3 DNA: TGTGCCAGCAGCGCCAGGACGGGGAGTTCCACAGATACGCAGTATTTT. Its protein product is CASSARTGSSTDTQYF.